This T cell receptor beta chain was captured in a study of cytomegalovirus exposure and HLA in healthy donors. Study-wide background: The early release's HLA-typed donors yielded 65 million to 85 million unique TCRs.

Study-wide findings and caveats: The authors later linked a missense DCLRE1C variant to TCR beta V- and J-gene trimming. As immune exposure information, only CMV serostatus was available.

CDR1 and CDR2 (germline): MNHEY, SMNVEV (reference sequence). Losses at the gene ends were 4 bases for V and 5 bases for J; bases not matched to a gene: 11. CDR3 length: 17 residues. In the case of this clone: Its antigen is currently unknown.

The PCR used 60 Vbeta and 13 Jbeta primers. Per the original methods: In a later analysis, the count reached about 75 million unique TCR beta chains, with roughly 9.9 million shared. Assay: immunoSEQ multiplex PCR; the TCRdb copy retains only in-frame clones and omits some. The DNA gave D and trimming, while V, J and clone size come from that table. The repertoire holds about 190,000 clones, with over 70% as singletons. Sequences were obtained from PBMCs. V usage is TRBV27 and J usage is TRBJ2-1, with 10 bases fitting TRBD2. This clonotype originated in a woman aged 18-30 years in good health and CMV-seronegative. The CDR3 region is CASSSRLAGRPNNEQFF. In DNA, the CDR3 is TGTGCCAGCAGTTCTCGACTAGCGGGTAGACCCAACAATGAGCAGTTCTTC.